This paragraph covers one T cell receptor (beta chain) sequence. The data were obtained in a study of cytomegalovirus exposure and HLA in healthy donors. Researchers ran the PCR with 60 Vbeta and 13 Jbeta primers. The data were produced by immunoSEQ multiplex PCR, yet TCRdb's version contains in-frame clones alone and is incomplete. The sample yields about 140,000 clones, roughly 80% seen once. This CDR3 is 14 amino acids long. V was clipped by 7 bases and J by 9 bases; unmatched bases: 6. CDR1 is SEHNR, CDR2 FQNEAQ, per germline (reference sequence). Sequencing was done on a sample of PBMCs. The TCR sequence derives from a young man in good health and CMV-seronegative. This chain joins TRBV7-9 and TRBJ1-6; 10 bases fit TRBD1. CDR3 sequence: CASIRTGGSSPLHF. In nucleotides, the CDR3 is TGTGCCAGCATAAGGACAGGGGGGAGTTCACCCCTCCACTTT. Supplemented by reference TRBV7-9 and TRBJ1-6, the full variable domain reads DTGVSQNPRHKITKRGQNVTFRCDPISEHNRLYWYRQTLGQGPEFLTYFQNEAQLEKSRLLSDRFSAERPKGSFSTLEIQRTEQGDSAMYLCASIRTGGSSPLHFGNGTRLTVT.